Below, 26 T cell receptor beta chains from the same sample are listed, as sequenced in a study of molecular identifiers for immune sequencing clone quantification (dated by TCRdb to between 2017 and 2018). The library was generated by PCR. TCRdb shows the sequencer as Illumina HiSeq 4000. TCRdb reprocessing: public reads trimmed at Q25 with fastp, clones called with MiXCR, in-frame beta chains kept. Rows are combined by CDR3 protein, so each entry shows the most common genes and DNA. In this sample the table shows under 650,000 distinct CDR3 sequences, 15% to 20% of which occur a single time. Together, the top ten hold roughly 0.83% of the sample. Sequencing used naive CD8+ T cells from blood, with Jurkat cell RNA spiked in. This sample's cell subset or site label indicates: FACS-sorted CD8+CD4-CCR7+CD45RA+ naive T cells. These receptors all come from a human donor in good health. Some libraries in this study had Jurkat cell RNA spiked in.

In its sample, this clonotype was seen once. The junction and the germline gene differ at one end; a read error may be behind it. The V call is TRBV16, the J call TRBJ1-1; TRBD1 is a possible D gene (6 bases). Germline V gene sequence: CDR1 KGHSY, CDR2 FQNENV. This CDR3 has 16 amino acids. Here the CDR3 reads CASSPLGGSVWTEASF. CDR3 sequence (DNA): TGTGCCAGCAGCCCTCTTGGGGGCAGTGTATGGACTGAAGCTTCCTTT.

The CDR3 is CSVEFASGRQETQYF. The CDR3 nucleotides read TGCAGCGTTGAATTCGCTAGCGGGAGGCAAGAGACCCAGTACTTC. V gene TRBV29-1 combines with J gene TRBJ2-5; TRBD2 matches at 11 bases. Germline V lookup: CDR1 SQVTM, CDR2 ANQGSEA. This CDR3 spans 15 amino acids. The V segment lost 2 bases and the J segment 2 bases; nucleotides outside the gene matches: 4. Looking up the rest from reference TRBV29-1 and TRBJ2-5 gives the full variable domain: SAVISQKPSRDICQRGTSLTIQCQVDSQVTMMFWYRQQPGQSLTLIATANQGSEATYESGFVIDKFPISRPNLTFSTLTVSNMSPEDSSIYLCSVEFASGRQETQYFGPGTRLLVL.

This chain joins TRBV3-1 and TRBJ2-5; possible D gene TRBD1, 6 bases. The germline V gene encodes CDR1 LGHDT and CDR2 YNNKEL (reference sequence). The CDR3 extends over 14 amino acids. The V end lost 4 bases, the J end lost 3 bases, and 12 bases lay between the germline ends. This CDR3 is CASSLSPGEETQYF. The CDR3 region has the DNA TGTGCCAGCAGCCTATCCCCAGGGGAAGAGACCCAGTACTTC.

This clonotype was seen repeatedly, ten times or more. J is TRBJ1-5 and V is TRBV6-2 or TRBV6-3, with a tentative D call TRBD1 (6 bases). The CDR3 sequence is 15 residues long. Trimming removed 6 bases at V and 6 bases at J, with 18 bases between. Per germline, CDR1 MNHEY and CDR2 SVGEGT. In nucleotides, the CDR3 is TGTGCCAGCAGATCACCCAGGGGACCCGTTCAGCCCCAGCATTTT. This codes for CASRSPRGPVQPQHF.

The gene calls are TRBV29-1 and TRBJ2-1; D unclear. The CDR3 runs 10 residues. Per the germline V gene, CDR1 is SQVTM and CDR2 is ANQGSEA. The V end was cut by 3 bases, the J end by 8 bases, with 5 bases between. CDR3 sequence reads: CSVDGDEQFF. CDR3 in DNA: TGCAGCGTTGATGGGGATGAGCAGTTCTTC.

Remarks on this clonotype: A much larger clone lies one base from this, so it may be a read error. The gene calls are TRBV28 and TRBJ2-7; 7 bases are a match to TRBD1. The CDR3 loop spans 15 amino acids. Looked up from germline, CDR1 is MDHEN and CDR2 is SYDVKM. CDR3 in DNA: TGTGCCAGCAGACCCCAGGGGGTGAGCCCCTACGAGCAGTGCTTC. This gives the protein CASRPQGVSPYEQCF.

This clonotype was seen a single time. A much larger clone lies one base from this, so it may be a read error. The chain joins TRBV20-1 to TRBJ2-7, with D tentatively TRBD2 (6 bases). The CDR3 totals 15 residues. Trimming cost V 7 bases and J 7 bases, with 26 bases left between them. Germline CDR1 reads DFQATT; CDR2 reads SNEGSKA (reference sequence). The CDR3 loop is CSVTVAETGLWEQYF. In DNA form, the CDR3 reads TGCAGTGTTACCGTAGCGGAAACCGGTTTGTGGGAGCAGTACTTC.

This clonotype was detected many times. The genes are TRBV10-3 and TRBJ1-6, with a weak D call TRBD1 (5 bases). Germline CDR1 and CDR2: ENHRY and SYGVKD. CDR3 length: 15 amino acids. V was pared by 8 bases and J by 5 bases, with 16 bases between. The CDR3 region is CAIGKGTDHNSPLHF. In DNA form, the CDR3 reads TGTGCCATCGGTAAGGGGACGGACCATAATTCACCCCTCCACTTT.

As to this clonotype: Being one base from a much bigger clone, this may be a read error. The V and J genes are TRBV12-3 or TRBV12-4 and TRBJ2-7; TRBD1 is a possible D gene (6 bases). The CDR3 covers 14 residues. CDR3 sequence reads: CASSPGHPSLEQHF. The CDR3 DNA follows: TGTGCCAGCAGTCCGGGACACCCCTCCCTGGAGCAGCACTTC.

This clonotype was picked up many times. V usage is TRBV3-1 and J usage is TRBJ2-3; TRBD2 matches at 10 bases. CDR3 length: 16 amino acids. The V gene's germline CDR1 is LGHDT and CDR2 YNNKEL (reference sequence). J was trimmed by 7 bases and V by 1 base; bases with no gene match: 8. CDR3 protein: CASSQVAAGGPNTQYF. CDR3 coding DNA: TGTGCCAGCAGCCAAGTGGCAGCGGGGGGGCCTAATACGCAGTATTTT.

The chain is built from TRBV7-9 and TRBJ2-7, with 7 nucleotides matching TRBD2. The CDR3 consists of 16 residues. V was clipped by 2 bases and J by 6 bases; unmatched bases: 13. Germline CDR1 reads SEHNR; CDR2 reads FQNEAQ (reference sequence). The CDR3 loop reads CASSLNAAGAGGEQYF. DNA for the CDR3: TGTGCCAGCAGCTTAAATGCGGCGGGAGCGGGCGGCGAGCAGTACTTC.

At least ten counts were recorded for this clonotype. V and J are TRBV2 and TRBJ1-5; perhaps TRBD1 as D (5 bases). With 1 base removed from V and 5 bases from J, the gap between germline ends came to 15 bases. CDR1 SNHLY and CDR2 FYNNEI come from the germline V gene. This CDR3 is built from 16 residues. The CDR3 DNA reads TGTGCCAGCAGTGAAGGGGCAGGGTTCTCACATCAGCCCCAGCATTTT. It translates to CASSEGAGFSHQPQHF.

This clonotype came up many times. This chain uses TRBV20-1 with TRBJ2-2; TRBD2 matches 13 bases. V gave up 0 bases and J gave up 0 bases; unmatched junction bases: 4. Germline lookup yields CDR1 DFQATT and CDR2 SNEGSKA (reference sequence). CDR3 length: 18 amino acids. The CDR3 DNA follows: TGCAGTGCTAGAGATTCGGGACTAGCGGGACCGAACACCGGGGAGCTGTTTTTT. Amino acids: CSARDSGLAGPNTGELFF.

The chain combines TRBV2 with TRBJ2-7, with 7 bases identical to TRBD2. The CDR3 spans 16 residues. CDR1 and CDR2 from the germline V gene are SNHLY and FYNNEI. The V and J ends lost 2 bases and 3 bases, in that order; junction bases with no gene match: 10. CDR3 sequence: CASSELAETSDYEQYF. The CDR3 nucleotides read TGTGCCAGCAGTGAACTAGCGGAAACGAGCGACTACGAGCAGTACTTC. Based on the CDR3 plus reference TRBV2 and TRBJ2-7, the full variable domain is EPEVTQTPSHQVTQMGQEVILRCVPISNHLYFYWYRQILGQKVEFLVSFYNNEISEKSEIFDDQFSVERPDGSNFTLKIRSTKLEDSAMYFCASSELAETSDYEQYFGPGTRLTVT.

With regard to this clonotype: One end of the junction fails to match germline, which may point to a read error. The rearrangement uses TRBV12-3 or TRBV12-4 and TRBJ2-2; the D gene is possibly TRBD2 (5 bases). The CDR3 is made up of 13 amino acids. CDR3 in amino acids: CASRRPNTGELLF. Written as DNA, the CDR3 is TGTGCCAGCAGAAGACCTAACACCGGGGAGCTGCTTTTT.

Concerning this clonotype: At one of its ends the junction is not consistent with the germline gene, which may arise from a read error. The CDR3 here is CASSFDYGCTF. The CDR3 DNA follows: TGTGCCAGCAGTTTTGACTATGGCTGCACCTTC. The chain couples TRBV6-6 to TRBJ1-2; unclear D gene. The germline CDR1 and CDR2 sequences are MNHNY and SVGAGI (reference sequence). The CDR3 totals 11 residues.

This clonotype was seen ten or more times. The chain links TRBV5-1 to TRBJ2-7, with 8 bases fitting TRBD1. Per germline, CDR1 SGHRS and CDR2 YFSETQ. J lost 6 bases, V lost 3 bases, and 8 bases had no gene match. This CDR3 has 14 residues. CDR3 region: CASSSLRGPPEQYF. The CDR3 DNA reads as TGCGCCAGCAGCTCGCTCAGGGGGCCACCCGAGCAGTACTTC.

This clonotype was counted ten times or more. This chain joins TRBV11-1 and TRBJ2-3; D not certain. Germline CDR1 SGHAT, CDR2 FQDESV (reference sequence). V was pared by 5 bases and J by 5 bases, with 14 bases between. This CDR3 region has 14 residues. CDR3 nucleotide sequence: TGTGCCAGCAGCCAGGATGGGCTGGGAGATACGCAGTATTTT. Translation gives CASSQDGLGDTQYF.

This clonotype was observed many times. The CDR3 DNA follows: TGTGCCAGCAGTAGAGGGACAGGGACCCCTGAAGCTTTCTTT. Its translation is CASSRGTGTPEAFF. This rearrangement joins TRBV28 to TRBJ1-1; 9 nucleotides agree with TRBD1. V shed 5 bases and J 6 bases; nucleotides not matched to a gene: 7. The germline gives CDR1 MDHEN, CDR2 SYDVKM. The CDR3 consists of 14 residues.

This clonotype was recorded a few times. The chain uses TRBV19 and TRBJ2-2, with TRBD1 identical over 10 bases. Trimming at V came to 5 bases and at J to 7 bases, leaving 7 bases not matched to a gene. CDR3 length: 15 residues. Germline CDR1 is LNHDA and CDR2 is SQIVND (reference sequence). The CDR3 sequence is CASSLSDRGLGELFF. The CDR3 DNA sequence: TGTGCCAGTAGTCTCAGCGACAGGGGGCTCGGGGAGCTGTTTTTT.

Many counts were recorded for this clonotype. The chain joins TRBV7-9 to TRBJ2-7; D gene ambiguous. V shed 5 bases and J shed 3 bases, with 14 bases lying between them. Germline values: CDR1 SEHNR, CDR2 FQNEAQ (reference sequence). The CDR3 has 14 residues. The CDR3 region is CASSPTVTGYEQYF. The CDR3 region has the DNA TGTGCCAGCAGCCCAACAGTCACGGGCTACGAGCAGTACTTC.

This clonotype was seen ten or more times. The V and J genes are TRBV7-9 and TRBJ1-5; no clear D. CDR3 length: 12 residues. V was pared by 2 bases and J by 5 bases, with 4 bases between. Germline values: CDR1 SEHNR, CDR2 FQNEAQ (reference sequence). CDR3 sequence: CASSLWDQPQHF. In DNA, the CDR3 is TGTGCCAGCAGCTTATGGGATCAGCCCCAGCATTTT.

Of note for this clonotype: A clone one base away is much larger, so this may be a read error. The chain uses TRBV5-6 and TRBJ2-3; either TRBD1 or TRBD2 may fit D (5 bases each). Germline CDR1 reads SGHDT; CDR2 reads YYEEEE. Trimming pared 0 bases from V and 2 bases from J, leaving 13 bases between. CDR3 length: 16 amino acids. The chain's CDR3 is CASSLASGRNTDTQYF. As DNA, the CDR3 is TGTGCCAGCAGCTTGGCGTCGGGGCGCAACACAGATACGCAGTATTTT. Full variable domain (missing parts from reference TRBV5-6 and TRBJ2-3): DAGVTQSPTHLIKTRGQQVTLRCSPKSGHDTVSWYQQALGQGPQFIFQYYEEEERQRGNFPDRFSGHQFPNYSSELNVNALLLGDSALYLCASSLASGRNTDTQYFGPGTRLTVL.

This clonotype was found many times. This chain uses TRBV4-1 with TRBJ2-3; TRBD2 matches at 7 bases. This CDR3 contains 17 residues. Looked up from germline, CDR1 is MGHRA and CDR2 is YSYEKL. After removal of 0 bases from V and 2 bases from J, the junction contained 8 bases not matched to a gene. The CDR3 is CASSQDPRLAYTDTQYF. The CDR3 DNA reads TGCGCCAGCAGCCAAGATCCCCGACTAGCTTACACAGATACGCAGTATTTT.

The chain has TRBV4-3 and TRBJ2-7, with D hard to call. The germline V gene encodes CDR1 LGHNA and CDR2 YSLEER. V lost 0 bases and J lost 3, with 9 bases in between. This CDR3 has 14 amino acids. The CDR3 reads CASSQDLAVYEQYF. In DNA, the CDR3 is TGCGCCAGCAGCCAAGATCTGGCAGTCTACGAGCAGTACTTC.

Note on this clonotype: A single base separates this from a much larger clone, so it may be a read error. The rearrangement links TRBV2 to TRBJ2-3; D not resolved. Trimming shortened V by 3 bases and J by 10 bases, and 11 bases separated the two germline ends. The CDR3 consists of 12 residues. CDR1 is SNHLY and CDR2 is FYNNEI in the germline V gene. The CDR3 protein is CASSEWDNAQYF. The CDR3 region has the DNA TGTGCCAGCAGTGAGTGGGATAATGCGCAGTATTTT.